These 12 T cell receptor beta chains share one sample of origin, sequenced in a study of blood T cells in healthy people across ages (dated by TCRdb to 2013 to 2016). Preparation of the library involved 5' RACE. Instrument used: Illumina HiSeq 2500. The second PCR ran for roughly 7 to 12 cycles and used a J-beta primer mix along with a sample-barcoded 5' primer. TCRdb itself trimmed the public reads at Q25 with fastp, ran MiXCR and retained productive beta chains. Rows are unified per CDR3 protein, each entry keeping the most common DNA and genes. Here the sample has about 720,000 distinct CDR3 sequences; about a fifth occur a single time. The ten largest clones take up about 20% of the sample. What was sequenced was blood. The receptors stem from a man aged 65 to 79 in good health.

Of note for this clonotype: Likely a read error: the CDR3 ends without its conserved phenylalanine or tryptophan. The chain joins TRBV6-4 to TRBJ2-5; 7 bases are a match to TRBD2. V was clipped by 4 bases and J by 11 bases; unmatched bases: 16. Germline V gives CDR1 MRHNA, CDR2 SNTAGT. The CDR3 is 15 residues long. CDR3 sequence (DNA): TGTGCCAGCAGTGGGAAGCGGGACTACGGGGTTGAGCAGTACGTC. Its protein product is CASSGKRDYGVEQYV.

This clonotype showed up just a few times. The genes are TRBV5-1 and TRBJ2-2; D remains ambiguous. V was cut by 1 base and J by 1 base, with 14 bases left in between. The CDR3 loop spans 17 amino acids. CDR1 is SGHRS and CDR2 is YFSETQ in the germline V gene. DNA of the CDR3: TGCGCCAGCAGCTTGTGGGCAAGCTCAGGGAACACCGGGGAGCTGTTTTTT. This gives the protein CASSLWASSGNTGELFF.

This clonotype was detected a few times. This chain uses TRBV7-9 with TRBJ2-5; 7 nucleotides match TRBD1. The J call could be wrong; TRBJ2-7 is a better fit for the DNA end. The germline CDR1 and CDR2 sequences are SEHNR and FQNEAQ (reference sequence). The CDR3 contains 15 residues. The CDR3 reads CASSPRQGELHEQYF. Here the CDR3 DNA reads TGTGCCAGCAGCCCCCGACAGGGAGAACTCCACGAGCAGTACTTC.

The V gene is TRBV6-6, the J gene TRBJ2-1, with TRBD2 matching over 10 bases. Per germline, CDR1 MNHNY and CDR2 SVGAGI (reference sequence). The CDR3 has 15 residues. Trimming took 5 bases from V and 2 from J; bases not matched to a gene: 3. CDR3 nucleotides: TGTGCCAGCAGTCAGAGCGGGGGGGCCTACAATGAGCAGTTCTTC. Translation gives CASSQSGGAYNEQFF.

The chain is built from TRBV4-1 and TRBJ2-3; 12 positions agree with TRBD2. Trimming took 5 bases from V and 4 from J; bases not matched to a gene: 7. The germline CDR1 and CDR2 sequences are MGHRA and YSYEKL. The CDR3 is 16 amino acids. DNA for the CDR3: TGCGCCAGCAGCTCCCCGCTAGCGGGGGGGCCAGATACGCAGTATTTT. It translates to CASSSPLAGGPDTQYF.

This clonotype was seen a few times. The J gene is TRBJ2-2, the V gene TRBV6-1; no reliable D call. CDR1 and CDR2 from the germline V gene are MNHNS and SASEGT. CDR3 length: 13 residues. V shed 4 bases and J shed 4 bases, with 7 bases lying between them. The CDR3: CASSVQITGELFF. For the CDR3, the DNA is TGTGCCAGCAGTGTCCAGATCACCGGGGAGCTGTTTTTT.

The chain uses TRBV7-9 and TRBJ2-1; TRBD2 matches at 9 bases. The V segment lost 2 bases and the J segment 3 bases; nucleotides outside the gene matches: 5. This CDR3 contains 16 residues. Germline CDR1 is SEHNR and CDR2 is FQNEAQ (reference sequence). CDR3 DNA sequence: TGTGCCAGCAGCTTAAATAGCGGGAGCGGCTACAATGAGCAGTTCTTC. Protein: CASSLNSGSGYNEQFF.

The chain carries TRBV5-5 and TRBJ2-6, with D perhaps TRBD1 (6 bases). The V end was cut by 5 bases, the J end by 2 bases, with 17 bases between. The CDR3 length is 17 residues. CDR1 and CDR2 from the germline V gene are SGHKS and YYEKEE (reference sequence). The CDR3 DNA is TGTGCCAGCAGTTCAACACTATCAGGGGCTGGGGCCAACGTCCTGACTTTC. This gives the protein CASSSTLSGAGANVLTF.

A few counts support this clonotype. The rearrangement links TRBV20-1 to TRBJ2-1, with a possible D match to TRBD2 (5 bases). Looked up from germline, CDR1 is DFQATT and CDR2 is SNEGSKA (reference sequence). Trimming shortened V by 6 bases and J by 5 bases, and 17 bases separated the two germline ends. The CDR3 spans 14 residues. The CDR3 DNA sequence: TGCAGTGCCCTTCCCCACGGGATCGACAATGAGCAGTTCTTC. Amino acids: CSALPHGIDNEQFF.

This chain links TRBV9 with TRBJ1-1; 7 positions match TRBD1. From germline, CDR1 is SGDLS and CDR2 YYNGEE. Trimming at V came to 6 bases and at J to 3 bases, leaving 5 bases not matched to a gene. The CDR3 loop spans 13 amino acids. The CDR3 region is CASNPGGHTEAFF. The CDR3 bases are TGTGCCAGCAACCCAGGGGGGCACACTGAAGCTTTCTTT.

This clonotype was counted at least ten times. The chain uses TRBV7-3 and TRBJ2-1; TRBD2 aligns across 12 bases. Losses at the gene ends were 5 bases for V and 8 bases for J; bases not matched to a gene: 7. Germline assignment: CDR1 SGHTA and CDR2 FQGTGA. The CDR3 runs 15 residues. The CDR3 DNA reads as TGTGCCAGCAGCCCGACTAGCGGGAGTATCCATGAGCAGTTCTTC. Residues: CASSPTSGSIHEQFF.

This sequence joins TRBV7-7 and TRBJ2-2; D is ambiguous. Germline V gene data show CDR1 as SSHAT and CDR2 as FNYEAQ (reference sequence). The CDR3 contains 15 residues. Trimming shortened V by 5 bases and J by 1 base, and 11 bases separated the two germline ends. The CDR3 nucleotides are TGTGCCAGCAGCCCCCTGTTAGTGAACACCGGGGAGCTGTTTTTT. Protein product: CASSPLLVNTGELFF.